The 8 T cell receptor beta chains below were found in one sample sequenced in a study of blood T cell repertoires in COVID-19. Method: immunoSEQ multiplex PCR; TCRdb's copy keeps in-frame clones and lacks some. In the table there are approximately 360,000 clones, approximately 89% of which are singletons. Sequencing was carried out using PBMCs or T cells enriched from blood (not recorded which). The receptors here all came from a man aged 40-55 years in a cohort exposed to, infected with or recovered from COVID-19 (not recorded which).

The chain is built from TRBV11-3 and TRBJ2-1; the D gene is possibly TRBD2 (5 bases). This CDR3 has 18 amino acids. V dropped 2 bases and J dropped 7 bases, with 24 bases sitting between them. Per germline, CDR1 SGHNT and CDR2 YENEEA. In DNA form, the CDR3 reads TGTGCCAGCAGCTTATCATCCCGAGGTGGGGTCGGGAATAATGAGCAGTTCTTC. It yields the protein CASSLSSRGGVGNNEQFF.

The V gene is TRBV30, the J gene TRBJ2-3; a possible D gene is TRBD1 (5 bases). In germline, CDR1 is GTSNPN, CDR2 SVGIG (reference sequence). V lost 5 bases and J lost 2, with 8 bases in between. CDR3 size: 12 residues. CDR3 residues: CAWEDNTDTQYF. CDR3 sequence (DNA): TGTGCCTGGGAGGACAACACAGATACGCAGTATTTT.

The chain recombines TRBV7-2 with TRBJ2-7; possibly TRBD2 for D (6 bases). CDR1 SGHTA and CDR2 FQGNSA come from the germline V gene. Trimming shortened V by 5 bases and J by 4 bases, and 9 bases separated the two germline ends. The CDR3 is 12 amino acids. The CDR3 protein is CASSRDFYEQYF. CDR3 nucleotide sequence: TGTGCCAGCAGCCGGGACTTTTACGAGCAGTACTTC.

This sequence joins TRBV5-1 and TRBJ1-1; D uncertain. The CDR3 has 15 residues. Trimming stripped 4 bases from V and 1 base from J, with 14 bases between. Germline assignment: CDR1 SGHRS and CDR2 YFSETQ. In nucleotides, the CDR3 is TGCGCCAGCAGCATAGGCGGAGTGGGGAACACTGAAGCTTTCTTT. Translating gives CASSIGGVGNTEAFF.

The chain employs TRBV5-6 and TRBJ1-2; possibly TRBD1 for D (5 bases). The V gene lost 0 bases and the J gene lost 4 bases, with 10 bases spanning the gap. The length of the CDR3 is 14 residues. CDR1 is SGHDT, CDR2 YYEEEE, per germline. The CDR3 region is CASSLDSRVYGYTF. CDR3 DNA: TGTGCCAGCAGCTTGGATAGCAGGGTCTATGGCTACACCTTC.

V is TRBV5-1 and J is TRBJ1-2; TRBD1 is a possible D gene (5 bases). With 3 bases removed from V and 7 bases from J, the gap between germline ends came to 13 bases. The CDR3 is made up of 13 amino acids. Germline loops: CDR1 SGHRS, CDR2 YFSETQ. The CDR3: CASSSPGYAGYTF. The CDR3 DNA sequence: TGCGCCAGCAGCTCCCCAGGGTACGCTGGCTACACCTTC.

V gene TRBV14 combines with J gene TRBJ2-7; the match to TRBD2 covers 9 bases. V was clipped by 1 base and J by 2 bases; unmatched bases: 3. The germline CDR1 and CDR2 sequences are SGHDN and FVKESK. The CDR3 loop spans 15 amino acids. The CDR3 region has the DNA TGTGCCAGCAGCCAAGTCCCTAGCGGGGCCTACGAGCAGTACTTC. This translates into CASSQVPSGAYEQYF.

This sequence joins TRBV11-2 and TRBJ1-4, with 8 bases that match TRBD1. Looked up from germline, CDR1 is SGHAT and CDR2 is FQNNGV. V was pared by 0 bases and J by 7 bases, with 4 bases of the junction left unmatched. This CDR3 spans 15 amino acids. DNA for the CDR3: TGTGCCAGCAGCTTAGAGGTGACAGGGGTTGAAAAACTGTTTTTT. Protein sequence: CASSLEVTGVEKLFF.